Sequencing of this T cell receptor (beta chain) was carried out in a study of beta chain features in type 1 diabetes. General study points: The question of HLA type influencing TCRB rearrangement was one that remained unresolved here. In all four CD4+ subsets, TCRB CDR3 length was significantly, moderately reduced in type 1 diabetes.

Averaging about 120 mL, one heparinised blood draw was given by each donor. Sort purity for all populations was recorded as exceeding 98%. This clone was seen more than once but under ten times. As yet, its antigen is unknown. With 5 bases removed from V and 5 bases from J, the gap between germline ends came to 16 bases. Per the germline V gene, CDR1 is MNHEY and CDR2 is SVGAGI. The CDR3 length is 15 residues. The sequenced template was cDNA made from the entire isolated RNA. Assay used: immunoSEQ multiplex PCR; TCRdb lists only in-frame clones, some missing. The table lists roughly 730,000 clones, over 10% of them singletons.

This TCR derives from a man aged 18 to 30 with type 1 diabetes. The sequenced material came from naive CD4+ T cells from blood. The chain combines TRBV6-5 with TRBJ2-1; the D call may be TRBD1 or TRBD2 (5 bases each). The CDR3 DNA is TGTGCCAGCAGTACCTCCGGGACCTACGACAATGAGCAGTTCTTC. This encodes CASSTSGTYDNEQFF.